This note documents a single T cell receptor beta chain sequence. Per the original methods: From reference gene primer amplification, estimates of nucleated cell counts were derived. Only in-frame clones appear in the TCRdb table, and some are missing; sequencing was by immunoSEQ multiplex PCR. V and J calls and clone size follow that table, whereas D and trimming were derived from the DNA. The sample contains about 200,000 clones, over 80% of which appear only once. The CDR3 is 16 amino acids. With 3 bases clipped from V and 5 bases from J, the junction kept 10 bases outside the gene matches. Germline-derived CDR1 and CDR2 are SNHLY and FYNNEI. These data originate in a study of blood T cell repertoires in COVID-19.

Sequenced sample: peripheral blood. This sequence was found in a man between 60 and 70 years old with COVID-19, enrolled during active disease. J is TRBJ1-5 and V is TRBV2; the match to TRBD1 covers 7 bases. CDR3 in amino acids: CASSEGLGRGYQPQHF. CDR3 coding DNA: TGTGCCAGCAGTGAGGGACTGGGCAGGGGGTATCAGCCCCAGCATTTT.